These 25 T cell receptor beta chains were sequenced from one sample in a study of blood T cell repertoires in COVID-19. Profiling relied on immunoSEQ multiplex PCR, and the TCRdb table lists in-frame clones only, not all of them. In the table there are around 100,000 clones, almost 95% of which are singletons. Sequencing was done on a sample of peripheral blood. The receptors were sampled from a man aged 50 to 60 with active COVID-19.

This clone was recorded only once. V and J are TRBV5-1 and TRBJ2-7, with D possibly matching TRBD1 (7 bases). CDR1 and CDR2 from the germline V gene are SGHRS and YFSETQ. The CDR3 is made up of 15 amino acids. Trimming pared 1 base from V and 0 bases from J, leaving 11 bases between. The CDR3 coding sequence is TGCGCCAGCAGCTTGACAGGGGAGGCCTCCTACGAGCAGTACTTC. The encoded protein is CASSLTGEASYEQYF.

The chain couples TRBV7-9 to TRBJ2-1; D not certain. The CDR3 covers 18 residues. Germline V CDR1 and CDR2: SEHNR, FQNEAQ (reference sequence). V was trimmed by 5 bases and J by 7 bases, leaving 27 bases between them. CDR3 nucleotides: TGTGCCAGCAGCGCCACCCCTACGGCGGCGAACCGGCAAAATGAGCAGTTCTTC. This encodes CASSATPTAANRQNEQFF.

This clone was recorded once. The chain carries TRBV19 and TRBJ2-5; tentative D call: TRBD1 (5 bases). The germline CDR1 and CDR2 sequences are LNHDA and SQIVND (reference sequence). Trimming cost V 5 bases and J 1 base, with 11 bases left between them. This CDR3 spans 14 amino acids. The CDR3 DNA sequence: TGTGCCAGTAGTCCCAGGGCAGGCCAAGAGACCCAGTACTTC. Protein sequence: CASSPRAGQETQYF.

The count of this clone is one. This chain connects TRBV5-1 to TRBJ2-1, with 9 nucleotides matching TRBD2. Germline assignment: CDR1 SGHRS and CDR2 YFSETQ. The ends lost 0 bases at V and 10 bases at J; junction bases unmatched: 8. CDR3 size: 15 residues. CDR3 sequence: CASSLERNSGREQFF. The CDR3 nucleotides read TGCGCCAGCAGCTTGGAGAGGAATAGCGGGAGAGAGCAGTTCTTC.

CDR3 in amino acids: CASSRGRADEQFF. CDR3 coding DNA: TGCGCCAGCAGCCGCGGGAGGGCAGATGAGCAGTTCTTC. The chain carries TRBV5-1 and TRBJ2-1, with 9 positions matching TRBD2. CDR3 length: 13 amino acids. Looked up from germline, CDR1 is SGHRS and CDR2 is YFSETQ. V was clipped by 4 bases and J by 8 bases; unmatched bases: 4. Looking up the rest from reference TRBV5-1 and TRBJ2-1 gives the full variable domain: KAGVTQTPRYLIKTRGQQVTLSCSPISGHRSVSWYQQTPGQGLQFLFEYFSETQRNKGNFPGRFSGRQFSNSRSEMNVSTLELGDSALYLCASSRGRADEQFFGPGTRLTVL.

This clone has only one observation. CDR3 amino acids: CASSLEASGRAGELFF. CDR3 sequence (DNA): TGTGCCAGCAGTTTAGAGGCTAGCGGTCGGGCAGGGGAGCTGTTTTTT. V is TRBV28 and J is TRBJ2-2; 7 bases map to TRBD2. Germline values: CDR1 MDHEN, CDR2 SYDVKM. CDR3 length: 16 amino acids. Germline trimming cut 2 bases from V and 8 bases from J; bases unmatched to any gene: 11.

CDR3 protein: CASSPQDSLYSTDTQYF. The CDR3 coding sequence is TGTGCCAGCAGCCCCCAGGACAGCCTGTATAGCACAGATACGCAGTATTTT. This chain uses TRBV7-6 with TRBJ2-3; tentative D call: TRBD1 (6 bases). Germline V CDR1 and CDR2: SGHVS, FNYEAQ. The CDR3 spans 17 residues. V shed 5 bases and J shed 0 bases, with 18 bases lying between them.

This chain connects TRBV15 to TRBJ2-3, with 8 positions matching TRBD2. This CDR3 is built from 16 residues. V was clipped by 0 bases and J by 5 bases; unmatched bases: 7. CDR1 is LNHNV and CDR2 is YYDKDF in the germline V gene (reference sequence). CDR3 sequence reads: CATSRDNGREIDTQYF. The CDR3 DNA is TGTGCCACCAGCAGAGATAACGGGAGGGAAATAGATACGCAGTATTTT.

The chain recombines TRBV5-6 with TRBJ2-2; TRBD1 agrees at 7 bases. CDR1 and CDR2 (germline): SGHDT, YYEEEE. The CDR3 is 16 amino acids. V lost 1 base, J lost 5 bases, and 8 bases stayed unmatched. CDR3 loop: CASSLRGLRGTGELFF. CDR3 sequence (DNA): TGTGCCAGCAGCTTGAGGGGGCTGAGGGGTACCGGGGAGCTGTTTTTT.

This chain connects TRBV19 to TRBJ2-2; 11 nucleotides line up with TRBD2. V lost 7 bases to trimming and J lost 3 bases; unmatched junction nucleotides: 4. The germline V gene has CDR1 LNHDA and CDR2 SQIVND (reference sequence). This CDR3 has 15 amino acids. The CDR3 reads CASIRLAGYTGELFF. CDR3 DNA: TGTGCCAGTATCCGACTAGCGGGGTACACCGGGGAGCTGTTTTTT.

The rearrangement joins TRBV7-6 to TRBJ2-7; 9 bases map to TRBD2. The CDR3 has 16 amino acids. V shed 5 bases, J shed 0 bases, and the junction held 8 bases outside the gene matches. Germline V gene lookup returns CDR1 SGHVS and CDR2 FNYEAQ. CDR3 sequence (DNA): TGTGCCAGCAGCCTAGGCGGGGGGGCGAACTCCTACGAGCAGTACTTC. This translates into CASSLGGGANSYEQYF.

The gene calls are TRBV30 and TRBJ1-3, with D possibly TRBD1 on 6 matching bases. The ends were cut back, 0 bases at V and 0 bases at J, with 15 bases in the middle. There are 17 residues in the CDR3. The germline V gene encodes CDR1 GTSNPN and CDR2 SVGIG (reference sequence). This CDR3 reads CAWSVPGTPSSGNTIYF. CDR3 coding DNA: TGTGCCTGGAGTGTACCTGGGACACCCTCCTCTGGAAACACCATATATTTT.

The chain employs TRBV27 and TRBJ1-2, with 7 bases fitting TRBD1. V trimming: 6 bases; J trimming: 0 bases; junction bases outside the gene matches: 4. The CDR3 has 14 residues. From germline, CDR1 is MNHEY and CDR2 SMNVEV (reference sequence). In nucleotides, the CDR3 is TGTGCCAGCAGGCGGGACAGCACTAACTATGGCTACACCTTC. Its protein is CASRRDSTNYGYTF.

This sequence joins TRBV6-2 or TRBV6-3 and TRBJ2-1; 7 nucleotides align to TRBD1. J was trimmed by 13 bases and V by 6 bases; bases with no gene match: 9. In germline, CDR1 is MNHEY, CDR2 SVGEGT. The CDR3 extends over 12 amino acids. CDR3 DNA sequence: TGTGCCAGCAGCCGTGGGGACAGTTCCCAGTTCTTC. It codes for CASSRGDSSQFF.

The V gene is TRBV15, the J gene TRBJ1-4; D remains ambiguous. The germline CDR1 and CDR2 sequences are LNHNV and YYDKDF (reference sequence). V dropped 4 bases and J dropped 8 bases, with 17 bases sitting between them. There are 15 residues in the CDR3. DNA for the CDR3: TGTGCCACCAGCACCTATCCGGGATCCCAAGAAAAACTGTTTTTT. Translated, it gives CATSTYPGSQEKLFF.

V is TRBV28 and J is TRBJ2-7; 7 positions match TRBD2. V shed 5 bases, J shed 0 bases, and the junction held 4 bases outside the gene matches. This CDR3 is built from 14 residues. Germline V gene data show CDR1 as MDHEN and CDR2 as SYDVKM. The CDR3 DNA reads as TGTGCCAGCAGTGGGGGGGACGGCTCCTACGAGCAGTACTTC. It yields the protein CASSGGDGSYEQYF. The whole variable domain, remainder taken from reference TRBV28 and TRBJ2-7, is DVKVTQSSRYLVKRTGEKVFLECVQDMDHENMFWYRQDPGLGLRLIYFSYDVKMKEKGDIPEGYSVSREKKERFSLILESASTNQTSMYLCASSGGDGSYEQYFGPGTRLTVT.

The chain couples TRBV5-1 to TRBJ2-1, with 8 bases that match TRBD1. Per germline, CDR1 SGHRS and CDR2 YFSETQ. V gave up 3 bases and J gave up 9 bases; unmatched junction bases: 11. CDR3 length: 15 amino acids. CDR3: CASSSGQGPRGEQFF. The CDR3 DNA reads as TGCGCCAGCAGCTCCGGACAGGGCCCTCGGGGTGAGCAGTTCTTC.

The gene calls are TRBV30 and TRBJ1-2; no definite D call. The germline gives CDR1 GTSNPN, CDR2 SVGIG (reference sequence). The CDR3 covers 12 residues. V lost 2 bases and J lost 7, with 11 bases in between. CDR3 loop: CAWSMGPGGYTF. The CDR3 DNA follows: TGTGCCTGGAGTATGGGCCCAGGTGGCTACACCTTC.

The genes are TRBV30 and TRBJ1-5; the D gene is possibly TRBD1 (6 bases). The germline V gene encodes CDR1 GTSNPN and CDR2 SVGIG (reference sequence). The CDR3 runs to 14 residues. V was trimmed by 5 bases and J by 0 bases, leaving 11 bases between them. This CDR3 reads CAWGTGNSNQPQHF. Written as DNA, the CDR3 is TGTGCCTGGGGAACAGGGAATAGCAATCAGCCCCAGCATTTT.

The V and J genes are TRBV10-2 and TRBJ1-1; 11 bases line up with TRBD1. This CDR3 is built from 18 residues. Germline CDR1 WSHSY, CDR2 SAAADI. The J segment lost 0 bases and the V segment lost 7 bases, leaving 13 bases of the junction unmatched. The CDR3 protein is CASTNLPGQGVMNTEAFF. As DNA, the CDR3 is TGCGCCAGCACTAACTTACCGGGACAGGGGGTTATGAACACTGAAGCTTTCTTT.

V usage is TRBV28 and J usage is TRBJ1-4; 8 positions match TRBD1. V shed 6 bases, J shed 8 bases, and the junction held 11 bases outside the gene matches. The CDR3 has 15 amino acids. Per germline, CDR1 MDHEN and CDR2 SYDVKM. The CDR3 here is CASSRPRTGIEKLFF. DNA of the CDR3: TGTGCCAGCAGCCGACCCCGGACAGGGATCGAAAAACTGTTTTTT.

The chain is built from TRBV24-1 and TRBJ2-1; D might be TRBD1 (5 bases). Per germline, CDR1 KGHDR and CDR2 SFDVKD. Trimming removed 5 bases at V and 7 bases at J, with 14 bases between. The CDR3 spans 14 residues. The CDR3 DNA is TGTGCCACCAGTGGTCAAAACCAGGGAAATGAGCAGTTCTTC. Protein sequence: CATSGQNQGNEQFF.

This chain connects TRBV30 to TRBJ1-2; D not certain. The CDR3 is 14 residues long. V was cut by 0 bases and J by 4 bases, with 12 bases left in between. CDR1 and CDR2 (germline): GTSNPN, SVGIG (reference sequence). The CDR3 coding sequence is TGTGCCTGGAGTGTCCCCGGGAGGATCTATGGCTACACCTTC. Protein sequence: CAWSVPGRIYGYTF.

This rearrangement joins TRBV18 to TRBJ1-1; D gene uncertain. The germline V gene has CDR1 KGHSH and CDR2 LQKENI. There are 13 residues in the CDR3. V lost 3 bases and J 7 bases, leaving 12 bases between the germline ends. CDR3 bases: TGTGCCAGCTCACCGGCGGGAGGACTTGAAGCTTTCTTT. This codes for CASSPAGGLEAFF.

Here the CDR3 reads CASSLILTAGYTF. CDR3 coding DNA: TGTGCCAGCAGCTTAATTTTGACAGCTGGCTACACCTTC. The chain employs TRBV11-2 and TRBJ1-2; TRBD1 is a possible D gene (5 bases). Trimming removed 2 bases from V and 7 bases from J, with 11 bases in between. Per the germline V gene, CDR1 is SGHAT and CDR2 is FQNNGV. CDR3 size: 13 residues.